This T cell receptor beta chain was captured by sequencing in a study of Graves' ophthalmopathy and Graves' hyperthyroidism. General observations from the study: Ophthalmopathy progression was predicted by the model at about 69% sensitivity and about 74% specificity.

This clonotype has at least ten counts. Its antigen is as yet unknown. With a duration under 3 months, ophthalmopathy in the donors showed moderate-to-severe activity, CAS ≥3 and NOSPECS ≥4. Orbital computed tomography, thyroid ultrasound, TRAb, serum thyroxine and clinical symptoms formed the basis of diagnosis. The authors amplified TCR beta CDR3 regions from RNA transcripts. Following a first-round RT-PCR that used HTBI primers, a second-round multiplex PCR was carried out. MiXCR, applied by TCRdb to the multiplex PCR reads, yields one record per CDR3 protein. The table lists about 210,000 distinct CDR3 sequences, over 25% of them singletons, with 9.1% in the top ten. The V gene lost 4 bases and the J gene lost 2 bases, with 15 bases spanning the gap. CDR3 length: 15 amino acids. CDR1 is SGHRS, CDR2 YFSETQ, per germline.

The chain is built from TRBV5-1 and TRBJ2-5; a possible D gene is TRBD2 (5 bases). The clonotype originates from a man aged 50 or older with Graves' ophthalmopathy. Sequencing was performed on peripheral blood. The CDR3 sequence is CASSHSLSVQETQYF. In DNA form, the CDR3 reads TGCGCCAGCAGCCATTCACTTAGCGTACAAGAGACCCAGTACTTC.